This TCR beta chain was captured in a study of a mutant IDH1 vaccine in newly diagnosed glioma. Overall study context: Eight vaccinations went to patients in weeks 1, 3, 5, 7, 11, 15, 19, 23. The first vaccination came 4-6 weeks after radiotherapy alone, or with temozolomide cycles. Treated patients had a mean age of 40.4 years and a roughly 62% male, around 38% female split.

Time point indicated: week 11, during vaccination. Each dose delivered 300 ug of mutant IDH1 20-mer peptide subcutaneously with imiquimod. Of note for this clone: Its antigen is unknown.

The repertoire was sequenced with immunoSEQ multiplex PCR; TCRdb's copy has only in-frame clones and lacks some. The profile shows about 61,000 clones, 80% of them singletons. Germline CDR1 and CDR2: MGHRA and YSYEKL. This CDR3 is 16 amino acids long. Trimming removed 1 base at V and 0 bases at J, with 9 bases between. The study, taken as a whole, reports: Pseudoprogression looked unconnected to shifts in top peripheral T cell clonotypes.

The gene calls are TRBV4-1 and TRBJ1-4; D gene uncertain. This TCR was sampled from a man in his forties or fifties with glioma. The specimen was PBMCs, collected from a glioma patient whose treatment included an IDH1 peptide vaccine. CDR3 nucleotide sequence: TGCGCCAGCAGCCAAGTCGATATTGCAACTAATGAAAAACTGTTTTTT. It yields the protein CASSQVDIATNEKLFF.